The 30 T cell receptor beta chains below were found in one sample sequenced in a study of shared clonotypes between healthy human individuals. Using immunoSEQ multiplex PCR, the repertoire was profiled, and TCRdb retains in-frame clones only, with some absent. The top ten clones hold 30% to 35% of a sample with roughly 660,000 clones, 90% of them seen once. The sequencing sample was made of memory CD8+ T cells from PBMCs. Noted subset: CD45RO+ cells pooled with CCR7-negative TemRA cells. Receptors were obtained from a man aged 18-30 years in good health. Some clones in this sample may be carry-over from other donors' samples.

V gene TRBV7-8 combines with J gene TRBJ1-2; tentative D call: TRBD1 (6 bases). This CDR3 is 13 amino acids long. Germline CDR1 SGHVS, CDR2 FQNEAQ. V was cut by 5 bases and J by 2 bases, with 9 bases left in between. The chain's CDR3 is CASSQDRNYGYTF. The CDR3 DNA follows: TGTGCCAGCAGCCAAGACAGGAACTATGGCTACACCTTC.

J is TRBJ2-1 and V is TRBV6-5, with 8 bases identical to TRBD1. The trim removed 6 bases at V and 2 bases at J, leaving 6 bases unmatched. The CDR3 length is 15 residues. CDR1 is MNHEY, CDR2 SVGAGI, per germline. CDR3 sequence: CASSLIRGPYNEQFF. For the CDR3, the DNA is TGTGCCAGCAGCCTCATCAGGGGGCCCTACAATGAGCAGTTCTTC.

The V and J genes are TRBV27 and TRBJ2-7, with D perhaps TRBD2 (6 bases). CDR3 length: 14 residues. V was pared by 7 bases and J by 7 bases, with 20 bases between. Germline V lookup: CDR1 MNHEY, CDR2 SMNVEV (reference sequence). This chain's CDR3 is CASTYQGGGGEQYF. The CDR3 nucleotides read TGTGCCAGCACCTATCAAGGAGGAGGAGGGGAGCAGTACTTC.

CDR3 bases: TGCGCCAGCAGCCGACTAGCGGGGCCTTCCTACGAGCAGTACTTC. It is translated as CASSRLAGPSYEQYF. This chain uses TRBV4-3 with TRBJ2-7; 11 bases align to TRBD2. Germline CDR1 LGHNA, CDR2 YSLEER. The V gene end was trimmed by 4 bases and the J gene end by 1 base; junction bases not matched to a gene: 3. The CDR3 runs to 15 residues.

The J gene is TRBJ2-2, the V gene TRBV5-1; possibly TRBD1 for D (5 bases). The germline V gene has CDR1 SGHRS and CDR2 YFSETQ. The V gene lost 5 bases and the J gene lost 8 bases, with 19 bases spanning the gap. The CDR3 consists of 15 residues. CDR3 amino acids: CASRSHPQDTGELFF. CDR3 sequence (DNA): TGCGCCAGCAGAAGCCACCCACAGGATACGGGGGAGCTGTTTTTT.

This clone was seen only a few times. Here the CDR3 reads CASSTDFVWTEAFF. In DNA, the CDR3 is TGTGCCAGCAGTACAGATTTTGTGTGGACTGAAGCTTTCTTT. The V and J genes are TRBV25-1 and TRBJ1-1, with D hard to call. Germline CDR1 reads MGHDK; CDR2 reads SYGVNS. V lost 5 bases to trimming and J lost 5 bases, with 15 bases between them. This CDR3 spans 14 amino acids.

This clone was counted only a few times. This chain connects TRBV9 to TRBJ1-1, with D unresolved. This CDR3 is built from 13 residues. Trimming took off 0 bases at V and 5 bases at J, with 8 bases between the two ends. In germline, CDR1 is SGDLS, CDR2 YYNGEE. The CDR3 loop is CASSVGQYTEAFF. CDR3 coding DNA: TGTGCCAGCAGCGTAGGGCAGTATACTGAAGCTTTCTTT.

The chain links TRBV7-2 to TRBJ2-5; possibly TRBD1 for D (5 bases). Per germline, CDR1 SGHTA and CDR2 FQGNSA. The ends were cut back, 3 bases at V and 3 bases at J, with 14 bases in the middle. This CDR3 has 15 amino acids. CDR3 protein: CASSFWYVTEETQYF. The CDR3 DNA sequence: TGTGCCAGCAGCTTCTGGTATGTGACAGAAGAGACCCAGTACTTC. Together with reference TRBV7-2 and TRBJ2-5, the CDR3 gives the full variable domain: GAGVSQSPSNKVTEKGKDVELRCDPISGHTALYWYRQSLGQGLEFLIYFQGNSAPDKSGLPSDRFSAERTGGSVSTLTIQRTQQEDSAVYLCASSFWYVTEETQYFGPGTRLLVL.

The chain employs TRBV7-6 and TRBJ1-4; D remains ambiguous. The V gene's germline CDR1 is SGHVS and CDR2 FNYEAQ. The ends were cut back, 6 bases at V and 8 bases at J, with 19 bases in the middle. The CDR3 consists of 15 residues. The CDR3 loop is CASRSGLGLGEKLFF. The CDR3 nucleotides read TGTGCCAGCAGGAGCGGTCTCGGGCTCGGCGAAAAACTGTTTTTT.

The CDR3 is CASSEFLGRTDTQYF. CDR3 DNA: TGCGCCAGCAGTGAGTTTCTGGGGCGCACAGATACGCAGTATTTT. This rearrangement joins TRBV10-2 to TRBJ2-3; possible D gene TRBD1, 5 bases. Germline V CDR1 and CDR2: WSHSY, SAAADI. CDR3 length: 15 amino acids. Trimming cost V 1 base and J 1 base, with 9 bases left between them.

V gene TRBV13 combines with J gene TRBJ2-1; 10 bases agree with TRBD2. This CDR3 is built from 15 residues. Germline V gene data show CDR1 as PRHDT and CDR2 as FYEKMQ (reference sequence). J gave up 7 bases and V 3 bases, and 6 bases lay outside the gene matches. CDR3 loop: CASSLEREGQNEQFF. Written as DNA, the CDR3 is TGTGCCAGCAGCTTGGAGCGGGAGGGCCAAAATGAGCAGTTCTTC.

The J gene is TRBJ1-4, the V gene TRBV4-1; no clear D. The CDR3 is 16 amino acids. In germline, CDR1 is MGHRA, CDR2 YSYEKL. The V gene lost 4 bases and the J gene lost 3 bases, with 15 bases spanning the gap. CDR3 protein: CASSPRWAAPNEKLFF. The CDR3 DNA follows: TGCGCCAGCAGCCCCAGGTGGGCCGCACCTAATGAAAAACTGTTTTTT.

V gene TRBV27 combines with J gene TRBJ2-1; 8 bases line up with TRBD2. V trimming: 5 bases; J trimming: 0 bases; junction bases outside the gene matches: 9. Germline V gives CDR1 MNHEY, CDR2 SMNVEV (reference sequence). This CDR3 has 17 amino acids. The CDR3 DNA is TGTGCCAGCAGTCAAACTAGCGGTTATAGCTCCTACAATGAGCAGTTCTTC. Its translation is CASSQTSGYSSYNEQFF.

The chain carries TRBV11-2 and TRBJ2-1, with TRBD2 matching 10 bases. This CDR3 comprises 15 residues. Trimming at V came to 1 base and at J to 8 bases, leaving 5 bases not matched to a gene. Germline V gives CDR1 SGHAT, CDR2 FQNNGV. CDR3 nucleotide sequence: TGTGCCAGCAGCTTAGGAGTAGCGGGAGGCGATGAGCAGTTCTTC. Protein sequence: CASSLGVAGGDEQFF. Filled out from reference TRBV11-2 and TRBJ2-1, the complete variable domain reads EAGVAQSPRYKIIEKRQSVAFWCNPISGHATLYWYQQILGQGPKLLIQFQNNGVVDDSQLPKDRFSAERLKGVDSTLKIQPAKLEDSAVYLCASSLGVAGGDEQFFGPGTRLTVL.

The rearrangement links TRBV19 to TRBJ2-7; tentative D call: TRBD1 (6 bases). V was trimmed by 10 bases and J by 1 base, leaving 14 bases between them. The CDR3 is 13 amino acids. Germline V gene lookup returns CDR1 LNHDA and CDR2 SQIVND (reference sequence). In DNA form, the CDR3 reads TGTGCCACAGGACAGAAGCCTTCCTACGAGCAGTACTTC. Its protein product is CATGQKPSYEQYF.

The chain carries TRBV5-6 and TRBJ2-7; weak D call: TRBD2 (5 bases). Looked up from germline, CDR1 is SGHDT and CDR2 is YYEEEE. The V end was cut by 2 bases, the J end by 3 bases, with 12 bases between. This CDR3 region has 14 residues. CDR3 in amino acids: CASSFGKGVYEQYF. As DNA, the CDR3 is TGTGCCAGCAGCTTCGGAAAGGGAGTCTACGAGCAGTACTTC.

This clone showed up just once. The genes are TRBV19 and TRBJ1-1; D unresolved. Deletions cut 5 bases from V and 3 bases from J, with 16 bases between. The CDR3 loop spans 15 amino acids. Germline CDR1 reads LNHDA; CDR2 reads SQIVND (reference sequence). The CDR3 here is CASSWPGRRHTEAFF. The CDR3 bases are TGTGCCAGTAGTTGGCCCGGCAGAAGACACACTGAAGCTTTCTTT.

The chain carries TRBV28 and TRBJ2-5, with 7 positions matching TRBD2. CDR3 size: 14 residues. J was trimmed by 6 bases and V by 5 bases; bases with no gene match: 9. Germline-derived CDR1 and CDR2 are MDHEN and SYDVKM. The chain's CDR3 is CASSPPPGRKTQYF. The CDR3 bases are TGTGCCAGCAGTCCCCCTCCCGGGAGGAAGACCCAGTACTTC.

This clone has only one observation. This chain connects TRBV11-2 to TRBJ2-7, with 7 nucleotides matching TRBD2. V dropped 4 bases and J dropped 2; count of bases not matched to a gene: 5. This CDR3 is 14 amino acids long. Germline V CDR1 and CDR2: SGHAT, FQNNGV. CDR3 loop: CASSWSSGTYEQYF. The CDR3 nucleotides read TGTGCCAGCAGCTGGTCTAGCGGTACCTACGAGCAGTACTTC.

This clone was counted a few times. This rearrangement joins TRBV19 to TRBJ2-1; the match to TRBD2 covers 9 bases. Germline V lookup: CDR1 LNHDA, CDR2 SQIVND (reference sequence). V lost 0 bases to trimming and J lost 4 bases; unmatched junction nucleotides: 7. The CDR3 contains 17 residues. CDR3 nucleotide sequence: TGTGCCAGTAGTATAGAGAGTAGCGGGAGACCATACAATGAGCAGTTCTTC. This sequence encodes CASSIESSGRPYNEQFF.

This chain connects TRBV5-5 to TRBJ1-5; the D gene is possibly TRBD1 (6 bases). This CDR3 comprises 16 residues. The germline gives CDR1 SGHKS, CDR2 YYEKEE (reference sequence). V gave up 3 bases and J gave up 3 bases, with 16 bases separating them. CDR3: CASSWYRDATNQPQHF. The CDR3 DNA is TGTGCCAGCAGCTGGTACAGGGATGCCACCAATCAGCCCCAGCATTTT.

CDR3 residues: CAISEEDTLAAFF. CDR3 in DNA: TGTGCCATCAGTGAGGAGGACACCTTGGCGGCTTTCTTT. The V call is TRBV10-3, the J call TRBJ1-1, with a possible D match to TRBD1 (5 bases). V lost 2 bases and J lost 11, with 15 bases in between. The CDR3 is 13 residues long. Looked up from germline, CDR1 is ENHRY and CDR2 is SYGVKD.

This chain joins TRBV29-1 and TRBJ1-2; the D gene is possibly TRBD1 (5 bases). There are 13 residues in the CDR3. Germline CDR1 and CDR2: SQVTM and ANQGSEA. Trimming left V 6 bases short and J 5 bases short, with 16 bases between. The CDR3 nucleotides are TGCAGCGTCGTTCGCGCAGGGAGATATGGCTACACCTTC. Protein sequence: CSVVRAGRYGYTF.

This chain joins TRBV5-6 and TRBJ2-7; D is unclear. V was clipped by 0 bases and J by 0 bases, with 7 bases between them. CDR1 is SGHDT, CDR2 YYEEEE, per germline. The CDR3 consists of 14 residues. CDR3 coding DNA: TGTGCCAGCAGCTTGGGGGCAAACTCCTACGAGCAGTACTTC. It codes for CASSLGANSYEQYF.

The gene calls are TRBV29-1 and TRBJ2-1; a weak D match, TRBD2 (6 bases). Germline assignment: CDR1 SQVTM and CDR2 ANQGSEA. V dropped 5 bases and J dropped 8 bases, with 16 bases sitting between them. The CDR3 is 13 residues long. The CDR3 is CSVLGTRSDEQFF. CDR3 in DNA: TGCAGCGTTTTGGGGACTCGTAGCGATGAGCAGTTCTTC.

V is TRBV4-3 and J is TRBJ1-4; a weak D match, TRBD1 (5 bases). CDR3 size: 16 residues. Trimming cost V 0 bases and J 0 bases, with 8 bases left between them. Germline V gene data show CDR1 as LGHNA and CDR2 as YSLEER. The CDR3 DNA reads TGCGCCAGCAGCCAAGACAGGGCCGCAACTAATGAAAAACTGTTTTTT. It codes for CASSQDRAATNEKLFF.

This clone appeared a single time. The chain recombines TRBV5-8 with TRBJ1-2; 7 bases fit TRBD1. Germline CDR1 reads SGHTS; CDR2 reads YDEGEE. This CDR3 spans 14 amino acids. V shed 4 bases and J 4 bases; nucleotides not matched to a gene: 7. The CDR3, as DNA: TGTGCCAGCAGCCTTCTGGGACAGAGCTATGGCTACACCTTC. This sequence encodes CASSLLGQSYGYTF.

The genes are TRBV7-9 and TRBJ2-2, with D perhaps matching TRBD1 or TRBD2 (5 bases each). The V gene lost 4 bases and the J gene lost 3 bases, with 9 bases spanning the gap. The CDR3 runs to 14 residues. The germline V gene encodes CDR1 SEHNR and CDR2 FQNEAQ (reference sequence). The CDR3 DNA sequence: TGTGCCAGCAGCTGGAGAGGGGACACCGGGGAGCTGTTTTTT. This gives the protein CASSWRGDTGELFF. The full variable domain, its missing parts supplied by reference TRBV7-9 and TRBJ2-2, is DTGVSQNPRHKITKRGQNVTFRCDPISEHNRLYWYRQTLGQGPEFLTYFQNEAQLEKSRLLSDRFSAERPKGSFSTLEIQRTEQGDSAMYLCASSWRGDTGELFFGEGSRLTVL.

The rearrangement joins TRBV7-9 to TRBJ2-2; TRBD1 agrees at 8 bases. From germline, CDR1 is SEHNR and CDR2 FQNEAQ (reference sequence). The CDR3 is made up of 18 amino acids. V lost 4 bases and J lost 1; bases outside the gene matches: 11. In DNA form, the CDR3 reads TGTGCCAGCAGCTCAAACAAGCGACAGGGGATGAACACCGGGGAGCTGTTTTTT. It is translated as CASSSNKRQGMNTGELFF. Full variable domain (rest looked up from reference TRBV7-9 and TRBJ2-2): DTGVSQNPRHKITKRGQNVTFRCDPISEHNRLYWYRQTLGQGPEFLTYFQNEAQLEKSRLLSDRFSAERPKGSFSTLEIQRTEQGDSAMYLCASSSNKRQGMNTGELFFGEGSRLTVL.

This chain links TRBV9 with TRBJ2-7, with a weak D call TRBD2 (6 bases). Trimming removed 1 base from V and 2 bases from J, with 10 bases in between. The CDR3 runs to 14 residues. Looked up from germline, CDR1 is SGDLS and CDR2 is YYNGEE. CDR3 residues: CASSVTPGAYEQYF. The DNA of the CDR3 is TGTGCCAGCAGCGTAACACCGGGAGCCTACGAGCAGTACTTC.